The 10 T cell receptor beta chains given below trace back to one sample, sequenced in a study of beta chain features in type 1 diabetes. What was sequenced were expressed TCRB transcripts, since all of the isolated RNA had been reverse transcribed. Assay used: immunoSEQ multiplex PCR; TCRdb lists only in-frame clones, some missing. The sample carries some 150,000 clones, 8.5% to 12% recorded once. Specimen: naive CD4+ T cells from blood. The receptors were sampled from a man aged 18 to 29 in good health.

V usage is TRBV5-6 and J usage is TRBJ2-3; maybe TRBD1 (5 bases). From germline, CDR1 is SGHDT and CDR2 YYEEEE. The CDR3 has 15 residues. V lost 1 base, J lost 0 bases, and 9 bases lay in between. The CDR3 DNA reads as TGTGCCAGCAGCTTGTGGACATCTAGCACAGATACGCAGTATTTT. Protein: CASSLWTSSTDTQYF.

The sample holds a few counts of this clone. V and J are TRBV6-5 and TRBJ1-2; TRBD1 matches 9 bases. After removal of 2 bases from V and 7 bases from J, the junction contained 2 bases not matched to a gene. From germline, CDR1 is MNHEY and CDR2 SVGAGI. This CDR3 comprises 13 residues. DNA of the CDR3: TGTGCCAGCAGTTACACAGGGGGCGGTGGCTACACCTTC. Amino acids: CASSYTGGGGYTF.

Only a few counts were recorded for this clone. The chain has TRBV19 and TRBJ2-7, with 8 bases identical to TRBD1. CDR1 is LNHDA, CDR2 SQIVND, per germline (reference sequence). This CDR3 is built from 13 residues. The J segment lost 5 bases and the V segment lost 9 bases, leaving 9 bases of the junction unmatched. The CDR3 DNA reads TGTGCCAGCACGGACAGGGCGGGTGACGAGCAGTACTTC. This sequence encodes CASTDRAGDEQYF.

This clone was recorded many times. The chain has TRBV7-9 and TRBJ2-3; 8 bases match TRBD2. Losses at the gene ends were 3 bases for V and 1 base for J; bases not matched to a gene: 0. Germline values: CDR1 SEHNR, CDR2 FQNEAQ (reference sequence). This CDR3 contains 14 residues. Here the CDR3 reads CASSLTSGTDTQYF. The CDR3, as DNA: TGTGCCAGCAGCTTGACTAGCGGCACAGATACGCAGTATTTT. The full variable domain, completed using reference TRBV7-9 and TRBJ2-3, is DTGVSQNPRHKITKRGQNVTFRCDPISEHNRLYWYRQTLGQGPEFLTYFQNEAQLEKSRLLSDRFSAERPKGSFSTLEIQRTEQGDSAMYLCASSLTSGTDTQYFGPGTRLTVL.

The chain joins TRBV14 to TRBJ2-5; the match to TRBD2 covers 12 bases. V shed 1 base, J shed 5 bases, and the junction held 2 bases outside the gene matches. CDR1 is SGHDN, CDR2 FVKESK, per germline. This CDR3 contains 15 residues. Here the CDR3 reads CASSQGLAGVETQYF. The CDR3 bases are TGTGCCAGCAGCCAAGGACTAGCGGGGGTTGAGACCCAGTACTTC.

V and J are TRBV7-2 and TRBJ2-1; D gene uncertain. CDR3 length: 13 amino acids. Germline-derived CDR1 and CDR2 are SGHTA and FQGNSA. Trimming left V 3 bases short and J 3 bases short, with 6 bases between. The CDR3 is CASSFSYYNEQFF. DNA of the CDR3: TGTGCCAGCAGCTTTTCTTACTACAATGAGCAGTTCTTC.

The gene calls are TRBV4-2 and TRBJ1-2; 11 bases agree with TRBD1. V shed 2 bases and J 7 bases; nucleotides not matched to a gene: 6. Germline assignment: CDR1 LGHNA and CDR2 YNFKEQ. The CDR3 length is 15 residues. The CDR3 DNA is TGTGCCAGCAGCCAACCCGGACAGGGGGCTGTTGGCTACACCTTC. It translates to CASSQPGQGAVGYTF.

This clone has more than one count but fewer than ten. This sequence joins TRBV7-8 and TRBJ2-7; the match to TRBD2 covers 7 bases. The ends lost 0 bases at V and 2 bases at J; junction bases unmatched: 4. From germline, CDR1 is SGHVS and CDR2 FQNEAQ. The CDR3 extends over 15 amino acids. The CDR3 spells CASSLASSGTYEQYF. The CDR3 DNA is TGTGCCAGCAGCTTAGCGTCTAGCGGTACCTACGAGCAGTACTTC.

This chain connects TRBV11-2 to TRBJ2-7; D possibly corresponds to TRBD1 (6 bases). The CDR3 consists of 13 residues. Germline V gene lookup returns CDR1 SGHAT and CDR2 FQNNGV. V lost 0 bases, J lost 11 bases, and 14 bases lay in between. The DNA of the CDR3 is TGTGCCAGCAGCTTAGATGAAGGAAGGGGGAAGTACTTC. This translates into CASSLDEGRGKYF.

Only a few counts were recorded for this clone. The CDR3 loop is CASSPQGHSTDTQYF. The CDR3 nucleotides read TGTGCCAGCAGTCCGCAGGGACATTCCACAGATACGCAGTATTTT. J is TRBJ2-3 and V is TRBV27; TRBD1 is a possible D gene (6 bases). CDR1 and CDR2 (germline): MNHEY, SMNVEV (reference sequence). The CDR3 is 15 residues long. V gave up 5 bases and J gave up 2 bases, with 14 bases separating them.